Following are 9 T cell receptor beta chains from one sample sequenced in a study of T cell clones after liver transplantation. Here immunoSEQ multiplex PCR was the method, and the copy in TCRdb shows in-frame clones only, minus some. Among roughly 15,000 clones listed, 92% were seen once. The sequencing used CD8+ T cells from blood, collected before liver transplant. The origin of the receptors is a human donor who received a liver transplant.

V gene TRBV7-8 combines with J gene TRBJ1-5, with 9 bases aligning to TRBD1. V lost 2 bases and J lost 1; bases outside the gene matches: 6. The CDR3 covers 17 residues. Per germline, CDR1 SGHVS and CDR2 FQNEAQ. The chain's CDR3 is CASSLLRDRVSNQPQHF. Written as DNA, the CDR3 is TGTGCCAGCAGCTTACTTCGGGACAGGGTGAGCAATCAGCCCCAGCATTTT.

J is TRBJ2-2 and V is TRBV7-9; D is uncertain. This CDR3 is 14 amino acids long. Per germline, CDR1 SEHNR and CDR2 FQNEAQ (reference sequence). The V gene lost 1 base and the J gene lost 4 bases, with 7 bases spanning the gap. Here the CDR3 reads CASSLGGITGELFF. The CDR3 coding sequence is TGTGCCAGCAGCTTAGGGGGAATCACCGGGGAGCTGTTTTTT.

This clone was observed a single time. V usage is TRBV30 and J usage is TRBJ2-2, with D hard to call. The germline V gene has CDR1 GTSNPN and CDR2 SVGIG (reference sequence). V was trimmed by 2 bases and J by 4 bases, leaving 11 bases between them. This CDR3 spans 14 amino acids. In nucleotides, the CDR3 is TGTGCCTGGAGTACCCGGACCACCACCGGGGAGCTGTTTTTT. Translation gives CAWSTRTTTGELFF.

This chain links TRBV13 with TRBJ1-4; TRBD1 aligns across 10 bases. V lost 5 bases to trimming and J lost 6 bases; unmatched junction nucleotides: 6. The germline gives CDR1 PRHDT, CDR2 FYEKMQ (reference sequence). The length of the CDR3 is 15 residues. The CDR3 sequence: CASSPAGTGDEKLFF. In nucleotides, the CDR3 is TGTGCCAGCAGCCCAGCCGGGACAGGGGATGAAAAACTGTTTTTT.

The gene calls are TRBV5-6 and TRBJ2-3, with 9 bases identical to TRBD2. CDR1 and CDR2 (germline): SGHDT, YYEEEE. The length of the CDR3 is 17 residues. V trimming: 4 bases; J trimming: 3 bases; junction bases outside the gene matches: 12. The CDR3 sequence: CASSDGGRAIRTDTQYF. CDR3 bases: TGTGCCAGCAGCGATGGCGGGAGGGCCATTCGGACAGATACGCAGTATTTT.

This clone appeared once. This chain joins TRBV6-1 and TRBJ1-5; TRBD1 is a possible D gene (6 bases). The CDR3 contains 16 residues. CDR1 and CDR2 (germline): MNHNS, SASEGT. V was pared by 2 bases and J by 0 bases, with 11 bases between. Here the CDR3 reads CASSEFRGPSNQPQHF. The DNA of the CDR3 is TGTGCCAGCAGTGAATTCAGGGGTCCTAGCAATCAGCCCCAGCATTTT.

The chain joins TRBV5-8 to TRBJ1-2, with unresolved D. The V gene lost 6 bases and the J gene lost 3 bases, with 12 bases spanning the gap. Germline V CDR1 and CDR2: SGHTS, YDEGEE. This CDR3 region has 13 residues. The CDR3: CASISRRDYGYTF. The CDR3, as DNA: TGTGCCAGCATTTCCAGAAGGGACTATGGCTACACCTTC.

The rearrangement uses TRBV27 and TRBJ2-7; TRBD1 is a possible D gene (6 bases). The V gene's germline CDR1 is MNHEY and CDR2 SMNVEV (reference sequence). This CDR3 is 15 amino acids long. V gave up 5 bases and J gave up 1 base, with 15 bases separating them. CDR3 sequence reads: CASSKPGQNSYEQYF. The CDR3 region has the DNA TGTGCCAGCAGTAAGCCAGGACAGAATTCCTACGAGCAGTACTTC.

The chain carries TRBV29-1 and TRBJ2-7, with 10 bases aligning to TRBD1. CDR1 is SQVTM and CDR2 is ANQGSEA in the germline V gene. Trimming at V came to 1 base and at J to 6 bases, leaving 6 bases not matched to a gene. The CDR3 is made up of 14 amino acids. CDR3 loop: CSVEVGDRGGEQYF. CDR3 bases: TGCAGCGTTGAAGTTGGGGACAGGGGCGGCGAGCAGTACTTC.